The T cell receptor beta chain under discussion was sequenced for a study of cytomegalovirus exposure and HLA in healthy donors. Whole-study results and caveats: According to the study, roughly 160 TCR beta chains were cytomegalovirus-associated. Among TCR sequences, most were rare, though some public TCRs appeared in many donors. Researchers had no immune exposure information except CMV serostatus available.

Of note for this clone: What it recognizes is unknown.

V was trimmed by 6 bases and J by 8 bases, leaving 20 bases between them. CDR3 length: 14 residues. Germline lookup yields CDR1 GTSNPN and CDR2 SVGIG (reference sequence). The PCR had 60 Vbeta and 13 Jbeta primers. TCRdb's copy holds only in-frame clones and misses some; the assay was immunoSEQ multiplex PCR. This table has about 77,000 clones, around 82% appearing once. Sequencing was done on a sample of PBMCs. V gene TRBV30 combines with J gene TRBJ2-1; D gene ambiguous. The source is a man aged 40-49 years in good health and CMV-seronegative. The CDR3 nucleotides are TGTGCCTGCAGGTCAGTAAGGCTTCTGGATGAGCAGTTCTTC. Protein product: CACRSVRLLDEQFF.